This entry describes one T cell receptor (beta chain). Its antigen is not identified. The source of the sample is a study of Ad26.COV2.S vaccination and SARS-CoV-2 variants. Turning to the study itself: As a participant in COV1001, the donor was in the Ad26.COV2.S trial arm. Overall study findings and caveats: Vaccinees displayed broader spike-specific TCR repertoires than placebo recipients.

Noted treatment: about 20 received Ad26.COV2.S at low or high dose, single or two shots; roughly 5 received placebo; per-sample allocation not given. Sampling was performed 63 days after the first vaccine or placebo injection. Repertoires were generated with immunoSEQ multiplex PCR, while TCRdb's copy carries only in-frame clones and drops some. The sample records about 680,000 clones, roughly 90% being singletons. This receptor was obtained from a person between 18 and 65 years old who received the Ad26.COV2.S COVID-19 vaccine or a placebo. This specimen consisted of peripheral blood, obtained in a trial of Ad26.COV2.S vaccine versus placebo.

For the CDR3, the DNA is TGTGCCAGCAGCTCTCCACCGGGACTAGCGGAAGATACGCAGTATTTT. Amino acid sequence: CASSSPPGLAEDTQYF. The chain links TRBV4-2 to TRBJ2-3, with 11 nucleotides matching TRBD2. The CDR3 has 16 amino acids. Germline lookup yields CDR1 LGHNA and CDR2 YNFKEQ. V gave up 5 bases and J gave up 5 bases; unmatched junction bases: 9.